Shown below are 3 T cell receptor beta chains from a single sample sequenced in a study of T cells after yellow fever vaccination (dated by TCRdb to the late 2010s). The library was made by 5' RACE. Sequencer: Illumina HiSeq 2500. TCRdb redid the processing of the public reads, applying fastp at Q25 and MiXCR, and retained in-frame beta chains. Records with the same CDR3 protein are collapsed into one entry carrying the most frequent genes and DNA. The sample contains about 360,000 distinct CDR3 sequences, over 5% of them found a single time. The ten largest clones represent about 15% of the sample. This sample's treatment or condition label indicates: live attenuated yellow fever vaccine strain. The starting material was PBMCs, obtained 5 days after the yellow fever booster vaccination. The receptors stem from a man aged 30-40 years who received the YFV17D yellow fever vaccine.

The gene calls are TRBV5-1 and TRBJ1-1; 7 bases are a match to TRBD1. CDR1 is SGHRS and CDR2 is YFSETQ in the germline V gene. The ends lost 4 bases at V and 2 bases at J; junction bases unmatched: 8. The CDR3 runs to 15 residues. CDR3 nucleotide sequence: TGCGCCAGCAGCAAGGGACAGTCGGCCAACACTGAAGCTTTCTTT. Protein product: CASSKGQSANTEAFF.

This clonotype has only a few counts. The rearrangement joins TRBV20-1 to TRBJ2-7; 12 bases line up with TRBD2. Germline V CDR1 and CDR2: DFQATT, SNEGSKA (reference sequence). With V trimmed by 4 bases and J by 3 bases, 4 bases remained unmatched. The CDR3 covers 14 residues. CDR3 sequence: CSAKGLAGLYEQYF. As DNA, the CDR3 is TGCAGTGCTAAAGGACTAGCGGGACTCTACGAGCAGTACTTC.

This clonotype came up a few times. This rearrangement joins TRBV10-3 to TRBJ2-1; D gene ambiguous. The CDR3 is made up of 14 amino acids. Trimming cost V 0 bases and J 7 bases, with 10 bases left between them. Per the germline V gene, CDR1 is ENHRY and CDR2 is SYGVKD. CDR3 amino acids: CAISESNRWNEQFF. CDR3 DNA: TGTGCCATCAGTGAGTCGAACCGGTGGAATGAGCAGTTCTTC.